Presented here are 27 T cell receptor beta chains from one specimen sequenced in a study of T cell changes during pregnancy in multiple sclerosis. Some clones are missing from TCRdb's copy, which holds only in-frame ones; the method was immunoSEQ multiplex PCR. The data contain 35,000 to 55,000 clones, about 88% of them singletons. Specimen: CD4+ T cells from peripheral blood mononuclear cells, collected after pregnancy. These receptors all come from a female donor with multiple sclerosis, enrolled in a pregnancy study.

The chain carries TRBV6-1 and TRBJ2-5; no definite D call. Germline V CDR1 and CDR2: MNHNS, SASEGT. This CDR3 has 11 residues. V was trimmed by 3 bases and J by 5 bases, leaving 4 bases between them. The CDR3 is CASSDVETQYF. CDR3 bases: TGTGCCAGCAGTGACGTGGAGACCCAGTACTTC.

The genes are TRBV4-1 and TRBJ2-7; no clear D. Per the germline V gene, CDR1 is MGHRA and CDR2 is YSYEKL. Trimming took 0 bases from V and 5 from J, leaving 5 bases between them. The CDR3 loop spans 12 amino acids. The CDR3 DNA sequence: TGCGCCAGCAGCCAAGAGGGCCACGAGCAGTACTTC. It yields the protein CASSQEGHEQYF.

The rearrangement uses TRBV4-1 and TRBJ2-7; D not certain. Germline CDR1 and CDR2: MGHRA and YSYEKL. The germline V and J ends were trimmed by 4 bases and 4 bases, with 20 bases remaining between them. The CDR3 covers 16 residues. CDR3 in amino acids: CASSPAFTVDRYEQYF. CDR3 nucleotide sequence: TGCGCCAGCAGCCCTGCTTTCACAGTGGATCGGTACGAGCAGTACTTC.

The genes are TRBV5-4 and TRBJ2-1, with TRBD1 identical over 8 bases. The CDR3 has 16 residues. Trimming at V came to 5 bases and at J to 0 bases, leaving 7 bases not matched to a gene. The germline V gene encodes CDR1 SGHNT and CDR2 YYREEE (reference sequence). The CDR3 coding sequence is TGTGCCAGCAGTCAGGAAACAGGGGGCTCCTACAATGAGCAGTTCTTC. It yields the protein CASSQETGGSYNEQFF.

The rearrangement uses TRBV9 and TRBJ2-3, with 8 bases identical to TRBD1. The germline gives CDR1 SGDLS, CDR2 YYNGEE. J gave up 1 base and V 1 base, and 11 bases lay outside the gene matches. The CDR3 extends over 18 amino acids. CDR3 sequence (DNA): TGTGCCAGCAGCGTACCCCAGACAGGGGTTTCAGGCACAGATACGCAGTATTTT. This encodes CASSVPQTGVSGTDTQYF.

V gene TRBV10-3 combines with J gene TRBJ1-1, with D hard to call. In germline, CDR1 is ENHRY, CDR2 SYGVKD. Trimming shortened V by 0 bases and J by 7 bases, and 6 bases separated the two germline ends. This CDR3 region has 12 residues. The chain's CDR3 is CAISESQFEAFF. CDR3 nucleotides: TGTGCCATCAGTGAGTCACAGTTTGAAGCTTTCTTT.

V and J are TRBV4-3 and TRBJ2-3; 8 bases fit TRBD1. V was clipped by 1 base and J by 5 bases; unmatched bases: 5. This CDR3 comprises 15 residues. The germline V gene encodes CDR1 LGHNA and CDR2 YSLEER. CDR3: CASSQGTGTGDTQYF. For the CDR3, the DNA is TGCGCCAGCAGCCAAGGGACCGGGACAGGAGATACGCAGTATTTT.

The gene calls are TRBV4-1 and TRBJ2-4, with TRBD1 matching 7 bases. This CDR3 is 15 amino acids long. In germline, CDR1 is MGHRA, CDR2 YSYEKL. J lost 3 bases, V lost 3 bases, and 5 bases had no gene match. CDR3 DNA: TGCGCCAGCAGCCACGACAGGGCGGGCAAAAACATTCAGTACTTC. Translating it yields CASSHDRAGKNIQYF.

In DNA, the CDR3 is TGCGCCAGCAGCTTTCGGACTAGTACAGATACGCAGTATTTT. Amino acids: CASSFRTSTDTQYF. The rearrangement uses TRBV5-1 and TRBJ2-3; 7 positions match TRBD2. Trimming removed 2 bases from V and 3 bases from J; junction bases left unmatched: 3. The CDR3 is 14 residues long. CDR1 and CDR2 (germline): SGHRS, YFSETQ.

The rearrangement joins TRBV6-1 to TRBJ2-5; 12 bases map to TRBD1. Looked up from germline, CDR1 is MNHNS and CDR2 is SASEGT. The V segment lost 5 bases and the J segment 7 bases; nucleotides outside the gene matches: 8. The CDR3 loop spans 15 amino acids. Here the CDR3 DNA reads TGTGCCAGCAGTCCGCCGGGACAGGGGGCGCGGACCCAGTACTTC. Protein: CASSPPGQGARTQYF.

The chain carries TRBV6-5 and TRBJ2-1; no clear D. Between the trimmed V and J ends, which lost 5 bases and 6 bases, there was a span of 5 bases. Looked up from germline, CDR1 is MNHEY and CDR2 is SVGAGI. The CDR3 totals 11 residues. CDR3 sequence (DNA): TGTGCCAGCAGTCGTAGCAATGAGCAGTTCTTC. It specifies CASSRSNEQFF.

This clone occurred a few times. The chain carries TRBV9 and TRBJ1-1, with TRBD1 matching 7 bases. V shed 4 bases and J 3 bases; nucleotides not matched to a gene: 3. In germline, CDR1 is SGDLS, CDR2 YYNGEE. CDR3 length: 13 amino acids. The CDR3 loop is CASSFGTDTEAFF. For the CDR3, the DNA is TGTGCCAGCAGCTTTGGGACAGACACTGAAGCTTTCTTT.

The V call is TRBV5-1, the J call TRBJ2-1; D unresolved. This CDR3 comprises 15 residues. Trimming cost V 1 base and J 0 bases, with 8 bases left between them. Germline V gene data show CDR1 as SGHRS and CDR2 as YFSETQ. The CDR3 reads CASSLTSSSYNEQFF. The CDR3 DNA is TGCGCCAGCAGCTTGACGAGTAGCTCCTACAATGAGCAGTTCTTC.

In its sample, this clone was seen once. The CDR3 nucleotides read TGTGCCAGCAGTGAATTATTCGGGTACGGGGGACAGGGTCTTTCTCGTGCAGTGATGTACTTC. As protein: CASSELFGYGGQGLSRAVMYF. This chain uses TRBV6-1 with TRBJ2-7, with TRBD1 matching 9 bases. The CDR3 is made up of 21 amino acids. J was trimmed by 12 bases and V by 2 bases; bases with no gene match: 32. CDR1 is MNHNS and CDR2 is SASEGT in the germline V gene.

This clone was found a few times. The chain is built from TRBV10-3 and TRBJ1-4; perhaps TRBD1 as D (6 bases). The CDR3 totals 13 residues. Germline lookup yields CDR1 ENHRY and CDR2 SYGVKD. V lost 10 bases to trimming and J lost 5 bases, with 14 bases between them. The CDR3 region has the DNA TGTGCCAGCAGACAGGAGGGGAATGAAAAACTGTTTTTT. Residues: CASRQEGNEKLFF.

V usage is TRBV6-5 and J usage is TRBJ2-2; D is possibly TRBD2 (6 bases). The CDR3 extends over 14 amino acids. Trimming took off 7 bases at V and 6 bases at J, with 15 bases between the two ends. The germline V gene has CDR1 MNHEY and CDR2 SVGAGI. The CDR3 here is CASKEGFSAGELFF. The CDR3 nucleotides are TGTGCCAGCAAGGAGGGGTTTAGCGCCGGGGAGCTGTTTTTT.

The V call is TRBV6-1, the J call TRBJ2-3, with no clear D. The V gene's germline CDR1 is MNHNS and CDR2 SASEGT. The V gene lost 4 bases and the J gene lost 3 bases, with 11 bases spanning the gap. The CDR3 is made up of 14 amino acids. The DNA of the CDR3 is TGTGCCAGCAGTGGACGACTTGTAACAGATACGCAGTATTTT. Translating it yields CASSGRLVTDTQYF.

The V gene is TRBV2, the J gene TRBJ2-5; 7 nucleotides line up with TRBD1. Germline V CDR1 and CDR2: SNHLY, FYNNEI. V dropped 4 bases and J dropped 2; count of bases not matched to a gene: 7. The CDR3 has 15 amino acids. The CDR3 sequence is CASSGQGQPQETQYF. CDR3 sequence (DNA): TGTGCCAGCAGTGGGCAGGGACAGCCGCAAGAGACCCAGTACTTC.

The V and J genes are TRBV2 and TRBJ2-1, with a possible D match to TRBD2 (6 bases). With 8 bases removed from V and 7 bases from J, the gap between germline ends came to 21 bases. CDR1 and CDR2 from the germline V gene are SNHLY and FYNNEI. CDR3 length: 15 residues. CDR3 DNA sequence: TGTGCCAGCTCCCCCTCCGCGCTAGCGTGGAATGAGCAGTTCTTC. Translating gives CASSPSALAWNEQFF. The full variable domain, in which reference TRBV2 and TRBJ2-1 provide the parts outside the CDR3, is EPEVTQTPSHQVTQMGQEVILRCVPISNHLYFYWYRQILGQKVEFLVSFYNNEISEKSEIFDDQFSVERPDGSNFTLKIRSTKLEDSAMYFCASSPSALAWNEQFFGPGTRLTVL.

This clone turned up a few times. This chain links TRBV21-1 with TRBJ1-5. TRBV21-1 counts as a pseudogene. This CDR3 is built from 15 residues. The CDR3 DNA is TGTGCCAGCAGCAAAGAAGCGGGGGGCAATCAGCCCCAGCATTTT. This translates into CASSKEAGGNQPQHF.

This clone was found a few times. A junction boundary mismatches the germline segment, possibly from a read error. V usage is TRBV28 and J usage is TRBJ1-2; 8 positions match TRBD1. This CDR3 comprises 13 residues. CDR1 MDHEN and CDR2 SYDVKM come from the germline V gene. As DNA, the CDR3 is TGTGCCAGCAGACCAGGGGGCGCTTCATCGGCTCGATTC. It specifies CASRPGGASSARF.

The table lists this clone with many counts. The CDR3 DNA reads as TGCGCCAGCAGCTTGGAAGGGGCCTTGGACACCATATATTTT. Translating it yields CASSLEGALDTIYF. The V and J genes are TRBV5-1 and TRBJ1-3, with D maybe TRBD1 (5 bases). The CDR3 is 14 amino acids. CDR1 and CDR2 (germline): SGHRS, YFSETQ. V was clipped by 0 bases and J by 8 bases, with 12 bases between them.

In its sample, this clone was seen once. J is TRBJ2-7 and V is TRBV6-5; 7 nucleotides match TRBD1. The V and J ends lost 5 bases and 7 bases, in that order; junction bases with no gene match: 8. The germline CDR1 and CDR2 sequences are MNHEY and SVGAGI. The CDR3 sequence is 13 residues long. In DNA form, the CDR3 reads TGTGCCAGCAGTCCCCGACAGGGTTCGGAGCAGTACTTC. Translating gives CASSPRQGSEQYF.

The chain has TRBV6-5 and TRBJ2-1, with 10 nucleotides matching TRBD2. V gave up 7 bases and J gave up 6 bases; unmatched junction bases: 9. The CDR3 is 15 amino acids. The germline V gene encodes CDR1 MNHEY and CDR2 SVGAGI. CDR3 in DNA: TGTGCCAGCAACACACTAGCGGGAAGATTCAATGAGCAGTTCTTC. Translated, it gives CASNTLAGRFNEQFF.

This clone showed up just once. The J gene is TRBJ2-7, the V gene TRBV27; D is unclear. The V end lost 2 bases, the J end lost 2 bases, and 10 bases lay between the germline ends. CDR1 MNHEY and CDR2 SMNVEV come from the germline V gene (reference sequence). This CDR3 is 14 amino acids long. The CDR3 protein is CASSLDQYTYEQYF. The CDR3 DNA is TGTGCCAGCAGTTTAGATCAGTATACCTACGAGCAGTACTTC.

J is TRBJ1-1 and V is TRBV6-6, with D unclear. The CDR3 is 12 residues long. V was pared by 6 bases and J by 3 bases, with 8 bases between. The germline V gene encodes CDR1 MNHNY and CDR2 SVGAGI (reference sequence). The CDR3 protein is CASRGGDTEAFF. CDR3 in DNA: TGTGCCAGCAGGGGAGGAGACACTGAAGCTTTCTTT.

This sequence joins TRBV4-1 and TRBJ1-5; D call uncertain. The V and J ends lost 1 base and 6 bases respectively, with 10 bases between them. Germline V gives CDR1 MGHRA, CDR2 YSYEKL. The CDR3 spans 14 residues. CDR3 nucleotide sequence: TGCGCCAGCAGCCAAGCCTTTCGGGGTCAGCCCCAGCATTTT. It encodes CASSQAFRGQPQHF.